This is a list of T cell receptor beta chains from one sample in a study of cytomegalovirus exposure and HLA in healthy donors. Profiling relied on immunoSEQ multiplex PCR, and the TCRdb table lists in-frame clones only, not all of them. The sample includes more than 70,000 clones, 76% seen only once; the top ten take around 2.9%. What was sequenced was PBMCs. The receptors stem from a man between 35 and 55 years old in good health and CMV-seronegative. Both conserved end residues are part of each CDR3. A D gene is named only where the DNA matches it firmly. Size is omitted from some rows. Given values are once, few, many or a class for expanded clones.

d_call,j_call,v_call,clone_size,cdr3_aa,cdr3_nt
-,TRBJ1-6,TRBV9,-,CASSVLDSRRPLHF,TGTGCCAGCAGCGTCTTGGATTCCCGGCGGCCCCTCCACTTT
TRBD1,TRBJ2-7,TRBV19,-,CASKDRTQSYEQYF,TGTGCCAGCAAGGACAGGACCCAGTCCTACGAGCAGTACTTC
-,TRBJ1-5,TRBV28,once,CASTPRLVQPQHF,TGTGCCAGCACCCCAAGACTCGTCCAGCCCCAGCATTTT
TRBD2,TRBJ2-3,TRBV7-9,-,CSSSPPTSGSWDTQYF,TGTTCCAGCAGCCCACCGACTAGCGGGTCTTGGGATACGCAGTATTTT
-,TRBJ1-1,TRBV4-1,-,CASSQYQGPPEAFF,TGCGCCAGCAGCCAATATCAGGGTCCCCCCGAAGCTTTCTTT
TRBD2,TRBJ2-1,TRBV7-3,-,CASSPGGGDSYNEQFF,TGTGCCAGCAGCCCCGGCGGGGGGGACTCCTACAATGAGCAGTTCTTC
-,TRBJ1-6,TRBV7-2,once,CASSNDRSNSPLHF,TGTGCCAGCAGTAACGACAGGAGTAATTCACCCCTCCACTTT
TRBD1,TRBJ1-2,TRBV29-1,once,CSVATGATNYGYTF,TGCAGCGTCGCGACAGGGGCTACTAACTATGGCTACACCTTC
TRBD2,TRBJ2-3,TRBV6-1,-,CASSESGTRAGGQHTQYF,TGTGCCAGCAGTGAATCCGGGACCCGAGCGGGGGGGCAACATACGCAGTATTTT
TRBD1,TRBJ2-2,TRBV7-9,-,CASPSLQGYTGELFF,TGTGCCAGCCCGTCTTTACAGGGGTACACCGGGGAGCTGTTTTTT
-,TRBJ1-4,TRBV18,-,CASSPRKGSEKLFF,TGTGCCAGCTCACCACGGAAGGGGTCGGAAAAACTGTTTTTT
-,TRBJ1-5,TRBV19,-,CASDDGEYSNQPQHF,TGTGCCAGCGATGACGGAGAGTATAGCAATCAGCCCCAGCATTTT
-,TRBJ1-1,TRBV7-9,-,CSSSLLGQMNTEAFF,TGTTCCAGCAGCTTGTTAGGACAAATGAACACTGAAGCTTTCTTT
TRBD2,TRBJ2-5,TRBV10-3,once,CAISEAGPPLETQYF,TGTGCCATCAGTGAAGCGGGACCCCCTCTGGAGACCCAGTACTTC
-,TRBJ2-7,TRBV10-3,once,CAISQTGYEQYF,TGTGCCATCAGTCAGACAGGCTACGAGCAGTACTTC
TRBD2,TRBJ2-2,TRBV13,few,CASSSLRTSGGANTGELFF,TGTGCCAGCAGCTCTCTTAGGACTAGCGGGGGGGCAAACACCGGGGAGCTGTTTTTT